The rows below give T cell receptor beta chains drawn from one sample of a study of OX40 agonist ivuxolimab in advanced cancers. Assay used: immunoSEQ multiplex PCR; TCRdb lists only in-frame clones, some missing. Altogether about 85,000 clones are present, about 88% being singletons, with the ten largest covering more than 6%. Here the sequenced sample was CD4+ or CD8+ T cells sorted from blood, taken in a trial of the OX40 agonist ivuxolimab. The receptors stem from an adult with an advanced solid tumor such as melanoma, head and neck, liver or kidney cancer. The CDR3 runs from the conserved cysteine through the conserved F or W. Fields, in order: D gene, CDR3 length, J gene, V gene, clone size, CDR3 DNA, CDR3 protein. A D gene is named only where the DNA matches it firmly. Expanded clones are given a class, and other clones once, few, many or no size at all.

>.|16|TRBJ2-7|TRBV11-2|.
TGTGCCAGCAGCTCAAACGGGCCCCCCGGGACCTACGAGCAGTACTTC
CASSSNGPPGTYEQYF
>.|12|TRBJ1-3|TRBV7-2|.
TGTGCCAGCAGCTTAACCGGAAACACCATATATTTT
CASSLTGNTIYF
>.|16|TRBJ1-5|TRBV6-6|.
TGTGCCAGCAGTTACTTCTCGGGGGGGCCGGGTCAGCCCCAGCATTTT
CASSYFSGGPGQPQHF
>.|11|TRBJ1-2|TRBV20-1|.
TGCAGTGAGGGATCCATATATGGCTACACCTTC
CSEGSIYGYTF
>.|10|TRBJ1-5|TRBV6-6|.
TGTGCCAGCGGGGGGATGCCCCAGCATTTT
CASGGMPQHF
>.|13|TRBJ2-3|TRBV9|.
TGTGCCAGCAGCGTTCAGAGGGAGAATACGCAGTATTTT
CASSVQRENTQYF
>.|15|TRBJ1-1|TRBV18|.
TGTGCCAGCTCACCACCAGGACATTCGAACACTGAAGCTTTCTTT
CASSPPGHSNTEAFF
>TRBD1|15|TRBJ2-2|TRBV15|.
TGTGCCACCAGCCCGGACAGGGGGAACACCGGGGAGCTGTTTTTT
CATSPDRGNTGELFF
>TRBD2|15|TRBJ2-1|TRBV6-6|.
TGTGCCAGCAGCACACTAGCGGGGTCATACAATGAGCAGTTCTTC
CASSTLAGSYNEQFF
>.|14|TRBJ1-1|TRBV19|.
TGTGCCAGTAGAATAGGAAGGGCGAACACTGAAGCTTTCTTT
CASRIGRANTEAFF
>.|15|TRBJ2-6|TRBV5-8|few
TGTGCCAGCAGCTTAGACGGCTCTGGGGCCAACGTCCTGACTTTC
CASSLDGSGANVLTF
>.|15|TRBJ2-7|TRBV29-1|.
TGCAGCGTTGAAGAATTCCCAGGGAAACACAGCGAGCAGTACTTC
CSVEEFPGKHSEQYF
>.|13|TRBJ2-4|TRBV2|.
TGTGCCAGCAGAGAGGACAGCGCGCCCATTCAGTACTTC
CASREDSAPIQYF
>TRBD1|17|TRBJ1-1|TRBV19|.
TGTGCCAGTAGGATAGGGACAGGGCCTCGATTGAACACTGAAGCTTTCTTT
CASRIGTGPRLNTEAFF
>.|13|TRBJ1-2|TRBV11-2|.
TGTGCCAGCAGCGCCACAGGTGTTTATGGCTACACCTTC
CASSATGVYGYTF